A selection of T cell receptor beta chains follows, all from one sample in a study of graft-versus-host responses after intestinal transplantation. The table came from immunoSEQ multiplex PCR; TCRdb's copy has only in-frame clones and leaves some out. The sample carries about 24,000 clones, approximately 83% recorded once. This material consisted of PBMCs, taken approximately 450 days after intestinal transplant. The receptors were sampled from a human patient who received an intestinal transplant, so some T cells may come from the graft donor. Both conserved end residues are part of each CDR3. Expanded clones get a size class; other rows say once, few or many, or leave the size out.

v_call: TRBV28
j_call: TRBJ2-2
clone_size: .
cdr3_aa: CASSLPTGSTGELFF

v_call: TRBV6-1
j_call: TRBJ2-7
clone_size: .
cdr3_aa: CASSEASWRTFAYF

v_call: TRBV5-1
j_call: TRBJ1-1
clone_size: .
cdr3_aa: CASTLQGNTEAFF

v_call: TRBV2
j_call: TRBJ2-7
clone_size: .
cdr3_aa: CASRGGSALYEQYF

v_call: TRBV7-3
j_call: TRBJ2-5
clone_size: once
cdr3_aa: CASSFFPSASGSLETQYF

v_call: TRBV19
j_call: TRBJ2-3
clone_size: .
cdr3_aa: CASSIDRASGTGDTQYF

v_call: TRBV9
j_call: TRBJ1-1
clone_size: .
cdr3_aa: CASSVARGGGAFF

v_call: TRBV6-1
j_call: TRBJ2-5
clone_size: .
cdr3_aa: CASSLASRETQYF

v_call: TRBV30
j_call: TRBJ2-7
clone_size: .
cdr3_aa: CARGAGGVSSYEQYF

v_call: TRBV6-1
j_call: TRBJ2-7
clone_size: once
cdr3_aa: CASRTLAGAHYEQYF

v_call: TRBV6-6
j_call: TRBJ2-1
clone_size: .
cdr3_aa: CASSYQGQVNEQFF

v_call: TRBV5-8
j_call: TRBJ2-3
clone_size: once
cdr3_aa: CATEGGQGGTDTQYF

v_call: TRBV25-1
j_call: TRBJ2-7
clone_size: .
cdr3_aa: CASRRGFYEQYF

v_call: TRBV18
j_call: TRBJ1-1
clone_size: .
cdr3_aa: CASSPYGQVNTEAFF

v_call: TRBV28
j_call: TRBJ2-2
clone_size: .
cdr3_aa: CASRWSGGTGELFF

v_call: TRBV7-8
j_call: TRBJ2-7
clone_size: .
cdr3_aa: CASSAGLAGYEQYF

v_call: TRBV27
j_call: TRBJ1-5
clone_size: .
cdr3_aa: CASSFERADQPQHF

v_call: TRBV2
j_call: TRBJ2-7
clone_size: .
cdr3_aa: CARASIGGRIYEQYF

v_call: TRBV10-2
j_call: TRBJ1-2
clone_size: .
cdr3_aa: CASSLGPGGYTF

v_call: TRBV9
j_call: TRBJ2-5
clone_size: .
cdr3_aa: CASSGPGKETQYF

v_call: TRBV7-9
j_call: TRBJ2-3
clone_size: .
cdr3_aa: CASSFDVDTQYF

v_call: TRBV4-2
j_call: TRBJ1-1
clone_size: .
cdr3_aa: CASSQVFSGGTGNTEAFF

v_call: TRBV5-1
j_call: TRBJ2-2
clone_size: .
cdr3_aa: CASSRSPDTGELFF